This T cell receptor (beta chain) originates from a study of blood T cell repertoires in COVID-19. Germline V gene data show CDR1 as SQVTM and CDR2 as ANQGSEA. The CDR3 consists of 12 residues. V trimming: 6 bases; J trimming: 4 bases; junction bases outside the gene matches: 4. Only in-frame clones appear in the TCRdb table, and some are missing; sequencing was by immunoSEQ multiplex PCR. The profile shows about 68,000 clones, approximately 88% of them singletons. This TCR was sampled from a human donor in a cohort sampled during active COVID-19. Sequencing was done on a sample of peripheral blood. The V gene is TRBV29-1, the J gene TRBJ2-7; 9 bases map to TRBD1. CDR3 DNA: TGCAGCGTCCGGGACAGGGATTACGAGCAGTACTTC. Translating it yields CSVRDRDYEQYF.